This T cell receptor beta chain is drawn from a study of identical twins. In this sample, this clonotype turned up a few times. Its antigen is still unknown. One junction end disagrees with the germline gene, perhaps due to a read error. Study conclusions and caveats: Beta out-of-frame sequences displayed a weaker excess of sharing between twins. The study found excess low generation probability among twin-shared out-of-frame alpha sequences.

The CDR3 runs 16 residues. Germline-derived CDR1 and CDR2 are SGHTA and FQGNSA. TCRdb re-called the 5' RACE reads through MiXCR, storing one row per CDR3 protein. Of about 700,000 distinct CDR3 sequences in the sample, 8% to 9% were seen once. Separately, the same data were catalogued under a study of yellow fever vaccine responses in identical twins.

Material: PBMCs. This clonotype originated in a young woman in good health. The J gene is TRBJ2-1, the V gene TRBV7-2; TRBD2 agrees at 8 bases. Written as DNA, the CDR3 is TGTGCCAGCAGCCGTTCCCTAGCGGGCTCCCACAATGAGCAGTTCTTC. Amino acid sequence: CASSRSLAGSHNEQFF.